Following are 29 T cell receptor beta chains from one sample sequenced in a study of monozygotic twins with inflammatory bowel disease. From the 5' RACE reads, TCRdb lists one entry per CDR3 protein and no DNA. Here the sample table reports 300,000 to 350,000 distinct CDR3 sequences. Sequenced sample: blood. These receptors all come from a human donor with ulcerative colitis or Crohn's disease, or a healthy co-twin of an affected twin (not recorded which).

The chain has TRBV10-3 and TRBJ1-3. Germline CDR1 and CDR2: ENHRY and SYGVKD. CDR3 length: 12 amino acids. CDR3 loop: CAISGERNTIYF.

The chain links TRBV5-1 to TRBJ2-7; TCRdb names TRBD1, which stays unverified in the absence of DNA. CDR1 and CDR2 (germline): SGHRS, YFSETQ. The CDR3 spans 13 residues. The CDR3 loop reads CASSREVGAGQYF.

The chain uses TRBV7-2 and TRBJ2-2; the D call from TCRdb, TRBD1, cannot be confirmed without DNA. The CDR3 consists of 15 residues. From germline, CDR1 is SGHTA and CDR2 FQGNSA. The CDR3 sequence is CASSPSGGGVGELFF.

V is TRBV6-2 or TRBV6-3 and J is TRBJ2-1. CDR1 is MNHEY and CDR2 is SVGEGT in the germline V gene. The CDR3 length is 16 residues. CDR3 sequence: CASSYSWGRSYNEQFF.

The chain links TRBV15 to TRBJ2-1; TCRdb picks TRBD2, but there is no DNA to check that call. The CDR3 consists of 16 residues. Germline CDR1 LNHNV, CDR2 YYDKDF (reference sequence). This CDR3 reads CATSRNTGLADNEQFF.

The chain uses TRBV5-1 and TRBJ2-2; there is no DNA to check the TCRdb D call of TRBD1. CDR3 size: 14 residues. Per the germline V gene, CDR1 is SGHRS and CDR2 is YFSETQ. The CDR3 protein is CASSTGEGTGELFF.

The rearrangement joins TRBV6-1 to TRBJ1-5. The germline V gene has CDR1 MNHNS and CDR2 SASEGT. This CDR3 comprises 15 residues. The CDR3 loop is CASSPQGREGQPQHF.

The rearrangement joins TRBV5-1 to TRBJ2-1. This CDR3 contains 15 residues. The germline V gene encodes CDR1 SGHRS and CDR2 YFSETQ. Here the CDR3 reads CASSLDRGTDNEQFF.

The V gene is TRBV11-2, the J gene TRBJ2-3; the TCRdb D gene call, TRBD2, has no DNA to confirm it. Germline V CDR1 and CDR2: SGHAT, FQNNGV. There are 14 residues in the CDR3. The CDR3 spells CASSTWGSLDTQYF.

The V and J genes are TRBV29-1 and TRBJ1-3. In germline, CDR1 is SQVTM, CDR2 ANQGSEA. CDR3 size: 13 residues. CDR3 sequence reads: CSVRSTSVNTIYF.

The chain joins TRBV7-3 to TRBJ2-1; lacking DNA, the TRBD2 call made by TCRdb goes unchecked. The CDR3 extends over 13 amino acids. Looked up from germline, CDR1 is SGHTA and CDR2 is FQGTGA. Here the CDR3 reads CASGSGSDNERFF.

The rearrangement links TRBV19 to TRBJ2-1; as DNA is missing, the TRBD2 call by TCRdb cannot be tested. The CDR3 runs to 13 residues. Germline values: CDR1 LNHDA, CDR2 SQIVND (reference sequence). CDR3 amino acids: CASSNLASNEQFF.

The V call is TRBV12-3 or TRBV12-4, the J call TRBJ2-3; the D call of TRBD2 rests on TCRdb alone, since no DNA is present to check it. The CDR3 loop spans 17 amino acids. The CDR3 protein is CASSSRTSGGPGDTQYF.

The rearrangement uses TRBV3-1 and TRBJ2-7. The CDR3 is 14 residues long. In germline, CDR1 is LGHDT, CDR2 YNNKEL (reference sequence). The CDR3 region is CASSQLGSSYEQYF.

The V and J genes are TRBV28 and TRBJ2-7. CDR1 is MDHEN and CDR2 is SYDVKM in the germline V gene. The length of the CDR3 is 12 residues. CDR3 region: CASKGNSYEQYF.

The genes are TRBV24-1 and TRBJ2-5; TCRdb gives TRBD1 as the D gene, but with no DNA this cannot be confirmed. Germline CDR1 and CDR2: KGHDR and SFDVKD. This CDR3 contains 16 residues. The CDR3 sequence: CATSDRARSGQETQYF.

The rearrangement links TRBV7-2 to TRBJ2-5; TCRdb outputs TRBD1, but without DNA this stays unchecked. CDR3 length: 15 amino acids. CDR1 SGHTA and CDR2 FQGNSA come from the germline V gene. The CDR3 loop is CASSLTWGGGETQYF.

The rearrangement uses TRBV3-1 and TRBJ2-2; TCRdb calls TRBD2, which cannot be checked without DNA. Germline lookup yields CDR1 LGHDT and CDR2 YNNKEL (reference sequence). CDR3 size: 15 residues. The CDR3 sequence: CASSQGGSRIGELFF.

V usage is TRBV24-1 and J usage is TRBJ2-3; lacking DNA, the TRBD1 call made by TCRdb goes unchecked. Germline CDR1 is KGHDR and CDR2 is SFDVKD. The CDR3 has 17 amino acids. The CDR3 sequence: CATSDRQVTGRTDTQYF.

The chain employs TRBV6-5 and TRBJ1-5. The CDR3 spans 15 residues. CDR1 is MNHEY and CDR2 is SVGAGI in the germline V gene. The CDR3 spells CASSLGGGSNQPQHF.

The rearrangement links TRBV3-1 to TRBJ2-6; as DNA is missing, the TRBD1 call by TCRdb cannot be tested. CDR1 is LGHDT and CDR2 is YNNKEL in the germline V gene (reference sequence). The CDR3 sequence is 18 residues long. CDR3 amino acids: CASGNAGGAFSGANVLTF.

The CDR3 sequence is CASSPYILNTEAFF. The chain employs TRBV3-1 and TRBJ1-1. The CDR3 spans 14 residues. In germline, CDR1 is LGHDT, CDR2 YNNKEL (reference sequence).

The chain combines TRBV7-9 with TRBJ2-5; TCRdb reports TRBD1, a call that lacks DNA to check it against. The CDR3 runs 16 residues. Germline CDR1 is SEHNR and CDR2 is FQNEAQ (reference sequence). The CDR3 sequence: CASSLDLSRDWETQYF.

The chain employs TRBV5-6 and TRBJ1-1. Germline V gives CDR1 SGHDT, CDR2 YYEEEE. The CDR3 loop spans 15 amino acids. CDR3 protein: CASSLPGIAGTEAFF. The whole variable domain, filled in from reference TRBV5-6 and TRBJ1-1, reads DAGVTQSPTHLIKTRGQQVTLRCSPKSGHDTVSWYQQALGQGPQFIFQYYEEEERQRGNFPDRFSGHQFPNYSSELNVNALLLGDSALYLCASSLPGIAGTEAFFGQGTRLTVV.

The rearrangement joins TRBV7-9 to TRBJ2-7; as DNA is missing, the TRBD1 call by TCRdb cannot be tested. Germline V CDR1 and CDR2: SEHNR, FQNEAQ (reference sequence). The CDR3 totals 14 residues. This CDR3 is CASSLSGGKPQQYF. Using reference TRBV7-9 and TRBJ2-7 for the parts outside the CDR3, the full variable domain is DTGVSQNPRHKITKRGQNVTFRCDPISEHNRLYWYRQTLGQGPEFLTYFQNEAQLEKSRLLSDRFSAERPKGSFSTLEIQRTEQGDSAMYLCASSLSGGKPQQYFGPGTRLTVT.

The CDR3 sequence: CSAGVSAGVAGEQFF. V gene TRBV29-1 combines with J gene TRBJ2-1; TCRdb lists TRBD2, though no DNA is available to test this call. CDR1 is SQVTM and CDR2 is ANQGSEA in the germline V gene. The CDR3 is 15 residues long.

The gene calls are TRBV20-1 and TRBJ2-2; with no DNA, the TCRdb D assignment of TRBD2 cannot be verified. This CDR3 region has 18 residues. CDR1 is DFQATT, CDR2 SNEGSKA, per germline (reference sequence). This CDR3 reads CSARQTLAGESFAGELFF.

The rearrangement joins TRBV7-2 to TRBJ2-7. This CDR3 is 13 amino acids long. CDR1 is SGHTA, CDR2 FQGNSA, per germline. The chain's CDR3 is CASSPGAFYEQYF.

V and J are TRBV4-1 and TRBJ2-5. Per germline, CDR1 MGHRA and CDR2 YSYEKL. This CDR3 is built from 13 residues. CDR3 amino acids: CASSQTEEETQYF.